This TCR beta chain originates from a study of shared T cell receptors in the human thymus. Assay: immunoSEQ multiplex PCR; the TCRdb copy retains only in-frame clones and omits some. Of 630,000 or so clones in the sample, about 90% were seen once. V lost 4 bases to trimming and J lost 3 bases; unmatched junction nucleotides: 3. Germline CDR1 is LNHDA and CDR2 is SQIVND (reference sequence). The CDR3 is made up of 14 amino acids. This same sample was also part of a study on human thymus T cells. Per that paper: All donors were healthy Finnish infants who were undergoing corrective surgery to treat congenital heart defects. Thymus was obtained from resections taken during corrective heart surgery. Biased V and J segment usage appeared in thymus and peripheral blood. Related research found strongly overlapping thymic repertoires in unrelated individuals.

This clonotype originated in a boy under two years old with a congenital heart defect. The rearrangement joins TRBV19 to TRBJ2-1, with 7 bases identical to TRBD2. The sequenced material came from thymocytes. The CDR3 loop reads CASSTAGSYNEQFF. CDR3 bases: TGTGCCAGTAGTACAGCGGGGAGCTACAATGAGCAGTTCTTC.